This note documents a single TCR beta chain sequence. Other nucleotide sequences in the sample specify the same CDR3. This sample is part of a study of blood T cell repertoires in COVID-19. Study-wide context: Collection of acute and convalescent COVID-19 samples took place in the United States, Italy and Spain.

Assay: immunoSEQ multiplex PCR; the TCRdb copy retains only in-frame clones and omits some. The table includes about 210,000 clones, about 78% detected once. The CDR3 spans 12 residues. Germline assignment: CDR1 SNHLY and CDR2 FYNNEI. V lost 8 bases and J 1 base, leaving 8 bases between the germline ends. The gene calls are TRBV2 and TRBJ1-1; possibly TRBD1 for D (6 bases). Sequenced sample: peripheral blood. This clonotype was sampled from a woman aged 70-85 years with acute or convalescent COVID-19. For the CDR3, the DNA is TGTGCCAGCCGGGGACAGAACACTGAAGCTTTCTTT. Encoded protein: CASRGQNTEAFF.